One sample yielded the 27 T cell receptor beta chains listed below, sequenced in a study of neurological immune-mediated disorders. MiXCR, run by TCRdb on the 5' RACE reads, gives a single entry per CDR3 protein. Of about 30,000 distinct CDR3 sequences listed, roughly a sixth are singletons. The time point here: technical triplicate 3. The material sequenced was CD4+ T cells from blood. All receptors derive from a female donor with HTLV-1-associated myelopathy (HAM/TSP).

Many counts were recorded for this clonotype. The chain employs TRBV20-1 and TRBJ2-1; D uncertain. Per germline, CDR1 DFQATT and CDR2 SNEGSKA (reference sequence). The CDR3 loop spans 14 amino acids. V was cut by 3 bases and J by 0 bases, with 9 bases left in between. CDR3 protein: CSASDPRSYNEQFF. CDR3 DNA: TGCAGTGCTAGTGACCCCCGCTCCTACAATGAGCAGTTCTTC.

The chain combines TRBV5-1 with TRBJ2-3; possibly TRBD1 or TRBD2 for D (6 bases each). This CDR3 contains 15 residues. Germline V gene sequence: CDR1 SGHRS, CDR2 YFSETQ. V lost 4 bases, J lost 4 bases, and 16 bases lay in between. CDR3 sequence (DNA): TGCGCCAGCAGCCGGAGGGGAGAGGGGGCAGATACGCAGTATTTT. Amino acid sequence: CASSRRGEGADTQYF.

This clonotype was counted at least ten times. The J gene is TRBJ1-2, the V gene TRBV27, with D possibly matching TRBD1 (6 bases). V shed 2 bases and J shed 9 bases, with 13 bases lying between them. Germline lookup yields CDR1 MNHEY and CDR2 SMNVEV (reference sequence). This CDR3 has 13 residues. CDR3 nucleotide sequence: TGTGCCAGCAGTTTACAAGCAGGGGTTAGCTACACCTTC. Its protein product is CASSLQAGVSYTF.

Points on this clonotype: With a much larger clone just one base away, this may be a read error. The chain links TRBV18 to TRBJ1-1; 7 bases align to TRBD1. The CDR3 is 17 residues long. V lost 2 bases to trimming and J lost 0 bases; unmatched junction nucleotides: 9. Germline V gene data show CDR1 as KGHSH and CDR2 as LQKENI. The CDR3 loop is CASSPSAGGFMNTEAFF. The CDR3 coding sequence is TGTGCCAGCTCACCATCGGCAGGGGGATTCATGAACACTGAAGCTTTCTTT.

This clonotype was picked up many times. The V gene is TRBV7-2, the J gene TRBJ2-7; TRBD1 agrees at 8 bases. Trimming cost V 4 bases and J 1 base; bases outside gene matches: 12. Germline lookup yields CDR1 SGHTA and CDR2 FQGNSA. The CDR3 covers 17 residues. The CDR3 sequence is CASSSKRTGTGSYEQYF. For the CDR3, the DNA is TGTGCCAGCAGCTCCAAACGCACCGGGACAGGTTCCTACGAGCAGTACTTC.

This clonotype was seen repeatedly, ten times or more. CDR3 nucleotide sequence: TGTGCCAGCAGCTGGACAGGGGTGAAAGAGACCCAGTACTTC. Protein product: CASSWTGVKETQYF. This sequence joins TRBV5-5 and TRBJ2-5; 9 bases match TRBD1. The V gene end was trimmed by 3 bases and the J gene end by 3 bases; junction bases not matched to a gene: 3. Per the germline V gene, CDR1 is SGHKS and CDR2 is YYEKEE (reference sequence). This CDR3 is built from 14 residues. The full variable domain, rest sourced from reference TRBV5-5 and TRBJ2-5, is DAGVTQSPTHLIKTRGQQVTLRCSPISGHKSVSWYQQVLGQGPQFIFQYYEKEERGRGNFPDRFSARQFPNYSSELNVNALLLGDSALYLCASSWTGVKETQYFGPGTRLLVL.

The table lists this clonotype with many counts. This rearrangement joins TRBV20-1 to TRBJ2-2; TRBD2 matches at 15 bases. J gave up 4 bases and V 4 bases, and 7 bases lay outside the gene matches. Germline assignment: CDR1 DFQATT and CDR2 SNEGSKA (reference sequence). This CDR3 is built from 17 residues. CDR3 sequence: CSANPGLAGGGTGELFF. The CDR3 DNA follows: TGCAGTGCTAACCCGGGACTAGCGGGAGGAGGCACCGGGGAGCTGTTTTTT.

The sample holds many counts of this clonotype. The chain links TRBV15 to TRBJ2-7; 7 bases match TRBD2. CDR1 and CDR2 (germline): LNHNV, YYDKDF (reference sequence). The J segment lost 4 bases and the V segment lost 0 bases, leaving 9 bases of the junction unmatched. CDR3 length: 16 residues. DNA of the CDR3: TGTGCCACCAGCAGAGATTCCGCGGGAGCCGGGTACGAGCAGTACTTC. Residues: CATSRDSAGAGYEQYF.

This clonotype was seen many times. One junction end does not reproduce the germline sequence, and a read error may be involved. V gene TRBV2 combines with J gene TRBJ1-2, with D possibly TRBD1 on 6 matching bases. Germline CDR1 and CDR2: SNHLY and FYNNEI. The CDR3 consists of 16 residues. The CDR3 nucleotides read TGTGTCAGCAGTAGGCGGAACAGGGACCTTACGCATGGCTACACCTTC. Protein sequence: CVSSRRNRDLTHGYTF.

Ten or more counts support this clonotype. The chain carries TRBV19 and TRBJ2-2; 8 nucleotides agree with TRBD2. With V trimmed by 8 bases and J by 1 base, 9 bases remained unmatched. The CDR3 runs to 16 residues. CDR1 is LNHDA and CDR2 is SQIVND in the germline V gene (reference sequence). The CDR3, as DNA: TGTGCCAGTGCCCCCTCACTAGCGGTGAACACCGGGGAGCTGTTTTTT. This translates into CASAPSLAVNTGELFF.

This clonotype occurred a few times. The genes are TRBV18 and TRBJ2-3; D not resolved. Germline V gives CDR1 KGHSH, CDR2 LQKENI. With 6 bases removed from V and 0 bases from J, the gap between germline ends came to 10 bases. The CDR3 has 14 amino acids. DNA of the CDR3: TGTGCCAGCTCGCCGTCTTCCAGCACAGATACGCAGTATTTT. As protein: CASSPSSSTDTQYF.

This clonotype came up many times. The V gene is TRBV20-1, the J gene TRBJ1-2; the match to TRBD1 covers 7 bases. J gave up 6 bases and V 6 bases, and 7 bases lay outside the gene matches. This CDR3 comprises 12 residues. Germline CDR1 DFQATT, CDR2 SNEGSKA (reference sequence). The CDR3 protein is CSAGGQADGYTF. The CDR3 nucleotides read TGCAGTGCGGGAGGACAGGCGGATGGCTACACCTTC.

This clonotype was seen a few times. The chain links TRBV30 to TRBJ1-1, with unresolved D. Between the trimmed V and J ends, which lost 0 bases and 6 bases, there was a span of 8 bases. Germline loops: CDR1 GTSNPN, CDR2 SVGIG (reference sequence). The CDR3 totals 12 residues. In nucleotides, the CDR3 is TGTGCCTGGAGTGTAGACGGGGCTGAAGCTTTCTTT. Translation gives CAWSVDGAEAFF.

This clonotype was counted many times. This chain joins TRBV20-1 and TRBJ2-1; TRBD2 aligns across 10 bases. With V trimmed by 4 bases and J by 2 bases, 11 bases remained unmatched. CDR1 DFQATT and CDR2 SNEGSKA come from the germline V gene (reference sequence). The CDR3 extends over 17 amino acids. The CDR3 coding sequence is TGCAGTGCTATCCCCAGCGGGGGGGCCGGGCCCTACAATGAGCAGTTCTTC. Protein sequence: CSAIPSGGAGPYNEQFF.

This clonotype was detected many times. The chain recombines TRBV11-1 with TRBJ2-1; 10 bases are shared with TRBD2. Germline CDR1 SGHAT, CDR2 FQDESV (reference sequence). The length of the CDR3 is 15 residues. The V segment lost 5 bases and the J segment 3 bases; nucleotides outside the gene matches: 4. Written as DNA, the CDR3 is TGTGCCAGCAGCAAGGGACTAGCGAGCTACAATGAGCAGTTCTTC. This gives the protein CASSKGLASYNEQFF.

A remark on this clonotype: One junction end does not reproduce the germline sequence, and a read error may be involved. V usage is TRBV6-5 and J usage is TRBJ2-7; TRBD2 is a possible D gene (5 bases). This CDR3 has 15 residues. Germline V CDR1 and CDR2: MNHEY, SVGAGI. The CDR3 sequence: CASSYDSESSYEKYF. CDR3 nucleotide sequence: TGTGCCAGCAGTTACGATAGCGAAAGCTCCTACGAGAAGTACTTC.

The chain has TRBV27 and TRBJ1-5; D gene uncertain. CDR3 length: 14 residues. Trimming shortened V by 5 bases and J by 0 bases, and 8 bases separated the two germline ends. Germline loops: CDR1 MNHEY, CDR2 SMNVEV (reference sequence). The CDR3 reads CASSNQDSNQPQHF. CDR3 sequence (DNA): TGTGCCAGCAGTAATCAGGATAGCAATCAGCCCCAGCATTTT.

This clonotype has ten or more counts. The CDR3 reads CASSSQGGSYNEQFF. Written as DNA, the CDR3 is TGCGCCAGCAGCTCCCAGGGTGGATCCTACAATGAGCAGTTCTTC. The genes are TRBV5-1 and TRBJ2-1; possibly TRBD1 for D (5 bases). Germline V gives CDR1 SGHRS, CDR2 YFSETQ. The V and J ends lost 3 bases and 1 base respectively, with 11 bases between them. The CDR3 is 15 amino acids.

This clonotype was detected ten times or more. The rearrangement uses TRBV7-9 and TRBJ1-3; D remains unclear. The V end was cut by 8 bases, the J end by 0 bases, with 5 bases between. Germline assignment: CDR1 SEHNR and CDR2 FQNEAQ (reference sequence). The CDR3 is 12 amino acids. The CDR3 DNA reads as TGTGCCAGCTCGGACTCTGGAAACACCATATATTTT. Amino acid sequence: CASSDSGNTIYF. Together with reference TRBV7-9 and TRBJ1-3, the CDR3 gives the full variable domain: DTGVSQNPRHKITKRGQNVTFRCDPISEHNRLYWYRQTLGQGPEFLTYFQNEAQLEKSRLLSDRFSAERPKGSFSTLEIQRTEQGDSAMYLCASSDSGNTIYFGEGSWLTVV.

In its sample, this clonotype was seen many times. The chain joins TRBV6-1 to TRBJ1-1, with 7 nucleotides matching TRBD1. Germline assignment: CDR1 MNHNS and CDR2 SASEGT. There are 15 residues in the CDR3. V shed 3 bases and J 4 bases; nucleotides not matched to a gene: 8. This CDR3 reads CASSDAGTVGTEAFF. The DNA for the CDR3 is TGTGCCAGCAGTGACGCCGGGACAGTCGGCACTGAAGCTTTCTTT.

Concerning this clonotype: The junction does not match germline at one end; this may be a read error. V gene TRBV6-2 or TRBV6-3 combines with J gene TRBJ2-1, with D perhaps being TRBD1 or TRBD2 (5 bases each). Per the germline V gene, CDR1 is MNHEY and CDR2 is SVGEGT. The CDR3 totals 15 residues. The CDR3 sequence is CDSSYGIRWGREQFF. Here the CDR3 DNA reads TGTGACAGCAGTTACGGGATTCGGTGGGGCCGTGAGCAGTTCTTC.

In its sample, this clonotype was seen many times. This chain uses TRBV7-9 with TRBJ1-5; TRBD1 aligns across 11 bases. There are 19 residues in the CDR3. Trimming at V came to 6 bases and at J to 8 bases, leaving 21 bases not matched to a gene. Germline CDR1 reads SEHNR; CDR2 reads FQNEAQ (reference sequence). The CDR3 sequence: CASRPTQGGDRGSWEPQHF. The CDR3 nucleotides are TGTGCCAGCAGACCAACCCAAGGGGGGGACAGGGGGTCCTGGGAGCCCCAGCATTTT.

This clonotype was picked up many times. The J gene is TRBJ2-7, the V gene TRBV4-3; a possible D gene is TRBD2 (6 bases). The CDR3 runs to 18 residues. Trimming shortened V by 0 bases and J by 1 base, and 19 bases separated the two germline ends. Germline CDR1 reads LGHNA; CDR2 reads YSLEER. CDR3 sequence reads: CASSQEYRFGGASYEQYF. The CDR3, as DNA: TGCGCCAGCAGCCAAGAATACCGGTTCGGAGGGGCTTCCTACGAGCAGTACTTC.

The rearrangement links TRBV20-1 to TRBJ2-5, with 8 bases that match TRBD1. The CDR3 is 15 amino acids. The ends lost 3 bases at V and 2 bases at J; junction bases unmatched: 8. Per germline, CDR1 DFQATT and CDR2 SNEGSKA (reference sequence). The CDR3 spells CSASGDRWIQETQYF. The CDR3 DNA sequence: TGCAGTGCTAGTGGGGACAGGTGGATACAAGAGACCCAGTACTTC.

This clonotype has at least ten counts. The chain links TRBV4-1 to TRBJ2-7, with 7 bases lining up with TRBD2. The trim removed 3 bases at V and 3 bases at J, leaving 11 bases unmatched. The germline V gene encodes CDR1 MGHRA and CDR2 YSYEKL. This CDR3 comprises 16 residues. Here the CDR3 DNA reads TGCGCCAGCAGCCACCCATCCGGGACTAACCACTACGAGCAGTACTTC. It yields the protein CASSHPSGTNHYEQYF.

There are many counts of this clonotype. The rearrangement links TRBV7-6 to TRBJ2-3, with D possibly matching TRBD2 (5 bases). The CDR3 has 17 amino acids. V was cut by 4 bases and J by 7 bases, with 24 bases left in between. In germline, CDR1 is SGHVS, CDR2 FNYEAQ. This CDR3 reads CASSSHAGAGFGYTQYF. CDR3 nucleotides: TGTGCCAGCAGCTCCCATGCTGGCGCGGGTTTCGGGTATACGCAGTATTTT.

CDR3 protein: CASSLQGAGNTGELFF. The CDR3 nucleotides are TGCGCCAGCAGCTTGCAGGGGGCGGGGAACACCGGGGAGCTGTTTTTT. The chain joins TRBV5-1 to TRBJ2-2, with 8 bases that match TRBD1. Germline V gene lookup returns CDR1 SGHRS and CDR2 YFSETQ. This CDR3 has 16 residues. Trimming took 1 base from V and 1 from J; bases not matched to a gene: 3.